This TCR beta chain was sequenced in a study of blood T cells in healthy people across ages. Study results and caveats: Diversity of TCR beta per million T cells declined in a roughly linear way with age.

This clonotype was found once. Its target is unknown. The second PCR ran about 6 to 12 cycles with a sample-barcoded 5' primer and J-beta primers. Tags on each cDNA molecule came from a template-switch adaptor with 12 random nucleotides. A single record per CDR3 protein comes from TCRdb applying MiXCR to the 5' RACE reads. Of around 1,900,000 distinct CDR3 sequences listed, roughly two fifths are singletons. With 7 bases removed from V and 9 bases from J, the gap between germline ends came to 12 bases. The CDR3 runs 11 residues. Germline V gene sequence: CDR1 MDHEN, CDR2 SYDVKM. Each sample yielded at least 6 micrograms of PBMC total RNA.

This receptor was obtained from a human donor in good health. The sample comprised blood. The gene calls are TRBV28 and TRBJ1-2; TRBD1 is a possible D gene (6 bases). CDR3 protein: CASIRDMSYTF. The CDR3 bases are TGTGCCAGCATCAGGGACATGAGCTACACCTTC.